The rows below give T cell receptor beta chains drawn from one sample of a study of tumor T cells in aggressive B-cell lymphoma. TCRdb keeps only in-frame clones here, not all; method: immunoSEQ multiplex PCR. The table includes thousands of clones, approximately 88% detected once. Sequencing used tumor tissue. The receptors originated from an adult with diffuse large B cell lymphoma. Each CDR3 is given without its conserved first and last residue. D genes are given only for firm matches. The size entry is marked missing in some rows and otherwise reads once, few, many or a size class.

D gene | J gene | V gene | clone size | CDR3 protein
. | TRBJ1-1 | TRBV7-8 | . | ASSLINGGREAF
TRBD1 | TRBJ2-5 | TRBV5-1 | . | ASSWGTAQETQY
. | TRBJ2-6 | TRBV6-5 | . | ASSPNSGANVLT
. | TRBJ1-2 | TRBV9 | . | ASSADPRGTGYT
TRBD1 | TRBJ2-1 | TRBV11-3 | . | ASSLGQGSEQF
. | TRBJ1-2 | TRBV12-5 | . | ASGLSEYGYT
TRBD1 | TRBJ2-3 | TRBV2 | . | ASNEGGLRTDTQY
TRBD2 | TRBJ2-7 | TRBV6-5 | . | ASSSSGGSTYEQY
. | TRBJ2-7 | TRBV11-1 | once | VSSPGHFETYEQY
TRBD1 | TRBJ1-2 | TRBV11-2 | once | ASSSTGGVGYGYT
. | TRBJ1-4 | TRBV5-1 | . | ASSWGQATNEKLF
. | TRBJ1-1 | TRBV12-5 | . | ASGPGVGGTEAF
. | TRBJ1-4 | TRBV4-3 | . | ASSQDRGDIHRGEKLF
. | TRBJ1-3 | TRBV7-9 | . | ASSLAGGGNTIY
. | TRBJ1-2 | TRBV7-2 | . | ASSSPSLGTHYGYT
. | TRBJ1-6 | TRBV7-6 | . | ASSHYEFSYNSPLH
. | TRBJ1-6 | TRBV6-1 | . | ASTQLTKYSPLH
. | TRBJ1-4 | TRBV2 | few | ASSGGLDEKLF
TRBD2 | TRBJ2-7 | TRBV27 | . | ASSRTSGGQILYEQY
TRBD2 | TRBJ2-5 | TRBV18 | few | ASSPLAGIETQY
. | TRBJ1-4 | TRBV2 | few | ASNPTALGEKLF
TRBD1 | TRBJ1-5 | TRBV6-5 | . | ASSTGGQPQH
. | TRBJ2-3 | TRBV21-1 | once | ASSARDSVSTDTQY
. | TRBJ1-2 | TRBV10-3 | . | AISAPEMYGYT
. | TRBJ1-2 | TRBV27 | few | ASSPGVGWTYGYT
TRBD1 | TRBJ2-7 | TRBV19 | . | ASSASGTGYEQY
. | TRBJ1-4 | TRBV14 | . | ASSQTRRRNEKLF
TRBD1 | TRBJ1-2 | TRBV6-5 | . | ASSSRDSGYGYT
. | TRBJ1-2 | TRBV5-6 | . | ASSLPTGNYGYT
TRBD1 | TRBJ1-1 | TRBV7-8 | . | ASSLTGAEAF
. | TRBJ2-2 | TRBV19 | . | ASSDSFRTGELF
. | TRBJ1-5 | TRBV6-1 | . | ASTERAGVSQPQH
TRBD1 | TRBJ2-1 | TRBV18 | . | ASSSITGAVSNEQF
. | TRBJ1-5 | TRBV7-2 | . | ASSLFNQPQH
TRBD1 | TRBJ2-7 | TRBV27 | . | ASRDRVIDEQY
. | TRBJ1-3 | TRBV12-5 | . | ASGLRTGNTIY
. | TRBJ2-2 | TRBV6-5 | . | ASSDRLNTGELF
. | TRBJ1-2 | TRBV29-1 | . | SVYYDGYT
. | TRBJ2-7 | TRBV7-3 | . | ASSLIAGSYEQY
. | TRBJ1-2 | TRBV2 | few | ASSGVGARGYT
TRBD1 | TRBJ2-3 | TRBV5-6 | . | ASSSGTGSGDTQY
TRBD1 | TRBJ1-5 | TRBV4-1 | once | ASSQAGGGQPQH
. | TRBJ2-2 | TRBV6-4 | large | ASSDSAIRAGELF
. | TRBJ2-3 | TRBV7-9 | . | ASRAADTQY
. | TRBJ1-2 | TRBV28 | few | ASSIPPAGDYGYT
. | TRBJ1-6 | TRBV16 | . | ASSQSGGNSPLH
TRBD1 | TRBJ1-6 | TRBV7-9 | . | ASSSQGAYNSPLH
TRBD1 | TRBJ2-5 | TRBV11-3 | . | ASSQLTGGQETQY
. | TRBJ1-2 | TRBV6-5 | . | ASSYSSRNYGYT
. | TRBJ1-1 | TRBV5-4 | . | ASSNRVGTEAF
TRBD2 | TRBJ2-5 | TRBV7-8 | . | ASSPAVGTSGETQY
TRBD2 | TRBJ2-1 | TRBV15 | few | ATSRGLAGGGEQF
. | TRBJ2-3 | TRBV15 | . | ATSRVSTDTQY